The clone carrying this T cell receptor (beta chain) was detected only once. The CDR3 runs 15 residues. Deletions cut 0 bases from V and 5 bases from J, with 13 bases between. Germline-derived CDR1 and CDR2 are ENHRY and SYGVKD. These data originate in a study of blood T cell repertoires in COVID-19. Study background: Spain, Italy and the United States supplied samples that represented acute and convalescent COVID-19.

Produced via immunoSEQ multiplex PCR; TCRdb's table is partial and in-frame only. The repertoire holds more than 20,000 clones, with 89% as singletons. The sample comprised peripheral blood. The chain combines TRBV10-3 with TRBJ2-5; a weak D match, TRBD2 (5 bases). This TCR derives from a human donor with active COVID-19. The donor label of this sample is uncertain. CDR3 DNA sequence: TGTGCCATCAGTGAGTCTATAGGGAGTGGCGAGACCCAGTACTTC. Protein: CAISESIGSGETQYF.